The next 8 T cell receptor beta chains were all read from a single sample in a study of blood T cell repertoires in COVID-19. Sequenced by immunoSEQ multiplex PCR; TCRdb stores in-frame clones only, minus some. The sample holds 25,000 to 30,000 clones; about 87% are singletons and the top ten take roughly 3.1%. Sample: peripheral blood. These receptors were collected from a human donor in a cohort sampled during active COVID-19.

The chain uses TRBV4-1 and TRBJ2-5; tentative D call: TRBD2 (7 bases). The CDR3 length is 16 residues. Germline lookup yields CDR1 MGHRA and CDR2 YSYEKL. Trimming took 0 bases from V and 1 from J, leaving 12 bases between them. The CDR3 loop reads CASSQEGGATQETQYF. The CDR3 DNA reads TGCGCCAGCAGCCAAGAAGGGGGGGCAACCCAAGAGACCCAGTACTTC.

V usage is TRBV2 and J usage is TRBJ2-4; D is uncertain. The CDR3 is made up of 13 amino acids. The V gene's germline CDR1 is SNHLY and CDR2 FYNNEI. Trimming removed 9 bases from V and 1 base from J, with 10 bases in between. The CDR3 sequence is CASSTSAKNIQYF. As DNA, the CDR3 is TGTGCCAGTTCGACATCGGCCAAAAACATTCAGTACTTC.

The chain couples TRBV11-2 to TRBJ2-7; 8 positions match TRBD2. J lost 5 bases, V lost 2 bases, and 8 bases had no gene match. Germline V gives CDR1 SGHAT, CDR2 FQNNGV. The CDR3 consists of 15 residues. The CDR3 bases are TGTGCCAGCAGCTTAAATGCGGGAGGTTTCGACGAGCAGTACTTC. This codes for CASSLNAGGFDEQYF.

The sample holds one count of this clone. V gene TRBV4-2 combines with J gene TRBJ2-1; unclear D gene. The CDR3 covers 15 residues. V was pared by 0 bases and J by 7 bases, with 13 bases between. Looked up from germline, CDR1 is LGHNA and CDR2 is YNFKEQ. CDR3 sequence reads: CASSQDLRLANEQFF. The CDR3 bases are TGTGCCAGCAGCCAAGATTTGAGGTTGGCGAATGAGCAGTTCTTC.

The J gene is TRBJ2-7, the V gene TRBV6-1; D not certain. CDR3 size: 12 residues. The germline CDR1 and CDR2 sequences are MNHNS and SASEGT. V lost 2 bases and J lost 5, with 7 bases in between. The CDR3: CASSEFGHEQYF. The CDR3 DNA is TGTGCCAGCAGTGAATTTGGCCACGAGCAGTACTTC.

This clone was counted a single time. This chain connects TRBV21-1 to TRBJ2-1; whether TRBD2, the table's D call, matches the DNA was not checked. TRBV21-1 corresponds to a pseudogene. The CDR3 length is 16 residues. This CDR3 reads CASSKERPPAYNEQFF. CDR3 DNA sequence: TGTGCCAGCAGCAAAGAGCGGCCACCCGCCTACAATGAGCAGTTCTTC.

The chain combines TRBV5-5 with TRBJ1-1; TRBD1 aligns across 7 bases. V gave up 2 bases and J gave up 1 base; unmatched junction bases: 5. This CDR3 spans 15 amino acids. CDR1 and CDR2 from the germline V gene are SGHKS and YYEKEE (reference sequence). The CDR3 here is CASSFTWTGNTEAFF. The CDR3 region has the DNA TGTGCCAGCAGCTTTACCTGGACAGGGAACACTGAAGCTTTCTTT.

The J gene is TRBJ2-1, the V gene TRBV27, with 7 bases that match TRBD1. V was pared by 3 bases and J by 5 bases, with 7 bases of the junction left unmatched. The germline V gene encodes CDR1 MNHEY and CDR2 SMNVEV (reference sequence). CDR3 length equals 15 residues. CDR3 residues: CASSLGQGVHNEQFF. The DNA for the CDR3 is TGTGCCAGCAGTTTGGGGCAGGGGGTTCACAATGAGCAGTTCTTC.